Sequencing of this TCR beta chain was carried out in a study of T cells in Graves' hyperthyroidism and ophthalmopathy. This clonotype was seen ten or more times. Its cognate antigen is unknown. TCR beta CDR3 regions were amplified from RNA transcripts. Primed by the HTBI set, a first-round RT-PCR was run on the TCR CDR3. One entry per CDR3 protein, called by TCRdb with MiXCR from the multiplex PCR reads. The table has under 250,000 distinct CDR3 sequences, almost 25% seen once. Germline-derived CDR1 and CDR2 are LGHDT and YNNKEL (reference sequence). The CDR3 contains 14 residues. Trimming pared 1 base from V and 0 bases from J, leaving 6 bases between. The PBMCs were taken from about 9.7 ml of fresh peripheral blood. Study-wide findings and caveats: Model output signaled ophthalmopathy a median roughly 6 months ahead of onset. In simple terms, a model built on 13 V-J features told ophthalmopathy apart from stable hyperthyroidism. The majority of expanded thyroid clonotypes above 0.001 also appeared in blood.

The specimen sequenced was blood. The chain links TRBV3-1 to TRBJ2-5; either TRBD1 or TRBD2 may fit D (5 bases each). The sequence was collected from a woman aged 40 to 50 with Graves' ophthalmopathy. This chain's CDR3 is CASSQGGNQETQYF. The DNA for the CDR3 is TGTGCCAGCAGCCAAGGGGGGAACCAAGAGACCCAGTACTTC.